Listed below are T cell receptor beta chains from one sample, sequenced in a study of blood T cell repertoires in COVID-19. Using immunoSEQ multiplex PCR, the repertoire was profiled, and TCRdb retains in-frame clones only, with some absent. The sample yields some 64,000 clones, roughly two thirds seen once. The sequencing input was peripheral blood. The receptors stem from a woman in her sixties or seventies with COVID-19, enrolled during active disease. Both conserved end residues are trimmed from each CDR3. Clone size is stated in some rows and not others, as once, few, many or a class when expanded.

J gene | V gene | clone size | CDR3 protein
TRBJ2-3 | TRBV10-3 | few | AISEVASGGTDTQY
TRBJ2-1 | TRBV7-6 | few | ASSPRTGGLNEQF
TRBJ2-1 | TRBV9 | . | ASSVEGGLGHNEQF
TRBJ1-2 | TRBV5-5 | . | ASSSTGQANYGYT
TRBJ1-2 | TRBV29-1 | . | SGGDREVYT
TRBJ1-2 | TRBV6-2/TRBV6-3 | . | ASSPDREIYGYT
TRBJ1-2 | TRBV4-3 | . | ASSQDGPGGNYGYT
TRBJ2-1 | TRBV7-2 | . | ASSLAGLARNEQF
TRBJ1-1 | TRBV10-3 | . | AISSTGGWNTEAF
TRBJ1-1 | TRBV7-2 | few | ASTPGPLNTEAF
TRBJ1-5 | TRBV29-1 | . | SVAGGVNQPQH
TRBJ1-4 | TRBV19 | few | ASSIQGNEKLF
TRBJ2-2 | TRBV6-5 | . | ASSYVRAGELF
TRBJ1-6 | TRBV7-3 | few | ASSPLWEVH
TRBJ1-2 | TRBV24-1 | . | AITDREAANYGYT
TRBJ2-5 | TRBV7-2 | once | ASSLVEGAKTQY
TRBJ1-3 | TRBV19 | . | ASNPGQLHSGNTIY
TRBJ1-6 | TRBV6-6 | once | ASSYSDRDGSPLH
TRBJ2-3 | TRBV5-1 | . | ASSWQEGTDTQY
TRBJ1-1 | TRBV6-5 | few | ASSSADRGGGTEAF
TRBJ2-2 | TRBV11-3 | few | ASSLDLLRLAGDTGELF
TRBJ1-3 | TRBV4-1 | . | ASSQAAGSSAGNTIY
TRBJ2-5 | TRBV11-3 | . | ASSLDSDRARETQY